One and the same sample provided the 29 T cell receptor delta chains below, sequenced in a study of gamma delta lymphoproliferative disorders and STAT genes. Genomic DNA from isolated PBMCs served as the sequencing template. TCRdb reanalysed the multiplex PCR reads with CATT. The table records approximately 1,500 delta-chain clones, approximately 3% of them present only once. Sequences were obtained from blood. Every receptor here comes from a human donor with gamma-delta T-cell large granular lymphocyte leukemia.

This clone counts as medium-sized. Other DNA sequences in the same sample also yield this CDR3. The J gene was identified as TRDJ1, and no V gene was called; the table's D call TRDD3 went unverified against the DNA. The CDR3 spans 24 residues. DNA of the CDR3: TGTGCTCTTGGGGAACTAGTTGACCTACGTCTAGTACTGGGGGACCGCCGCTACACCGATAAACTCATCTTT. It codes for CALGELVDLRLVLGDRRYTDKLIF.

In this sample, this clone turned up many times. This likely stems from a read error, as it lies one base from a far larger clone. Other DNA sequences from this sample encode an identical CDR3 as well. The chain couples TRDV1 to TRDJ1; TRDD3 matches at 12 bases. This CDR3 is built from 18 residues. Looked up from germline, CDR1 is TSWWSYY and CDR2 is QGS. CDR3 amino acids: CALGPFLPTGGYTDKLIF. In DNA, the CDR3 is TGTGCTCTTGGGCCCTTCCTTCCTACTGGGGGATACACTGATAAACTCATCTTT.

Turning to this clone: This DNA's translation and the protein TCRdb lists, from a much larger clone, do not match at residue 5, likely due to a read error; the protein shown is translated from the DNA. V usage is TRDV1 and J usage is TRDJ1; D uncertain. V dropped 5 bases and J dropped 0 bases, with 16 bases sitting between them. This CDR3 comprises 16 residues. Germline V gene data show CDR1 as TSWWSYY and CDR2 as QGS. The CDR3 region has the DNA TGTGCTCTTGGGAAACAACCCGGGGCGTACACCGATAAACTCATCTTT. Encoded protein: CALGKQPGAYTDKLIF.

This clone counts as medium-sized. Only one base separates this from a far larger clonotype, so it likely reflects a read error. This chain connects TRDV1 to TRDJ1; D gene uncertain. V was pared by 1 base and J by 6 bases, with 15 bases between. Germline CDR1 and CDR2: TSWWSYY and QGS. The CDR3 covers 15 residues. The CDR3 nucleotides read TGTGCTCTTGGGGAACACACGGCTGAGGGACATAAACTCATCTTT. Encoded protein: CALGEHTAEGHKLIF.

A remark on this clone: The protein TCRdb gives is from a much larger clone and does not agree with this DNA's translation at residue 7, likely a read error; the protein shown here comes from the DNA. The J gene was identified as TRDJ1, and no V gene was called; the listed D gene, TRDD3, was not tested against the DNA. The CDR3 contains 15 residues. The CDR3 reads CASILRRTYTDKLIF. In nucleotides, the CDR3 is TGTGCCTCCATCCTTAGGAGGACGTACACCGATAAACTCATCTTT.

On this clone itself: The TCRdb record carries a much larger clone's protein, which differs from this DNA's translation at residue 9; a read error is the likely cause, and the protein listed here is the DNA translation. This rearrangement joins TRDV1 to TRDJ1; possible D gene TRDD3, 6 bases. Trimming pared 1 base from V and 10 bases from J, leaving 19 bases between. CDR1 TSWWSYY and CDR2 QGS come from the germline V gene. This CDR3 comprises 15 residues. The CDR3 DNA reads as TGTGCTCTTGGGGAACGGTTACCCGAGGGATATCTACTCATCTTT. Protein sequence: CALGERLPEGYLLIF.

Comments on this clone: It is likely a read error: a sequence one base away is far more abundant. Other DNA sequences in the sample encode the same CDR3. The chain carries TRDV3 and TRDJ1, with TRDD3 matching over 10 bases. Losses at the gene ends were 4 bases for V and 11 bases for J; bases not matched to a gene: 16. Per the germline V gene, CDR1 is TVYSNPD and CDR2 is GDNSRS (reference sequence). This CDR3 region has 14 residues. The chain's CDR3 is CASTRPVLGDTLIF. CDR3 bases: TGTGCCTCTACACGCCCAGTATTGGGGGATACCCTCATCTTT.

There are a few counts of this clone. With a far larger clone one base away, a read error is the likely cause. Other DNA sequences within the sample encode an identical CDR3. V usage is TRDV1 and J usage is TRDJ1; 7 positions agree with TRDD2. In germline, CDR1 is TSWWSYY, CDR2 QGS. This CDR3 comprises 23 residues. CDR3 coding DNA: TGTGCTCTTGGGGAACGTCTCGATTTCCTACGGATTACCTGGGCCCAAAGATGCGATAAACTCATTTTT. This codes for CALGERLDFLRITWAQRCDKLIF.

Concerning this clone itself: A read error likely explains this, since a far larger clone differs by one base. The sample contains more than one DNA sequence encoding this CDR3. This chain links TRDV1 with TRDJ1; the D gene is possibly TRDD2 (5 bases). V shed 6 bases and J shed 0 bases, with 26 bases lying between them. The CDR3 is 19 amino acids. Germline V gene data show CDR1 as TSWWSYY and CDR2 as QGS. The CDR3 nucleotides read TGTGCTCTTGGTGAAGCCGCTCCCTACCAGCCTTCGTACACCGATAAACTCATCTTT. It encodes CALGEAAPYQPSYTDKLIF.

Here the J gene is TRDJ1 and the V gene is not called; no DNA check was done on the table's D call, TRDD3. CDR3 length: 19 residues. The CDR3 DNA follows: TGTGCCTGTGACACCGTCGGTCTGGGGGATACGCCGTCAACCGATAAACTCATCTTT. It translates to CACDTVGLGDTPSTDKLIF.

Regarding this clone: TCRdb shows a much larger clone's protein in place of this DNA's translation, and the two differ at residue 14, likely through a read error; the protein shown is translated from the DNA. The gene calls are TRDV1 and TRDJ2, with 7 nucleotides matching TRDD3. V shed 3 bases and J 6 bases; nucleotides not matched to a gene: 19. The CDR3 is 19 amino acids. CDR1 and CDR2 (germline): TSWWSYY, QGS. The CDR3 DNA follows: TGTGCTCTTGGGGATGCTTCCCCCTGGGGGGCATTTACGGCAGCACAACTCTTCTTT. Its protein is CALGDASPWGAFTAAQLFF.

As to this clone: A read error likely explains this, since a far larger clone differs by one base. In the same sample, other DNA sequences code for this CDR3. The chain couples TRDV1 to TRDJ1; no clear D. V dropped 1 base and J dropped 2 bases, with 14 bases sitting between them. The germline V gene has CDR1 TSWWSYY and CDR2 QGS. This CDR3 has 16 amino acids. DNA of the CDR3: TGTGCTCTTGGGGAACAACCCGGGGCGTATACCGATAAACTCATCTTT. The encoded protein is CALGEQPGAYTDKLIF.

This clone was recorded a few times. This chain connects TRDV1 to TRDJ1; 9 positions agree with TRDD2. V trimming: 5 bases; J trimming: 3 bases; junction bases outside the gene matches: 19. The CDR3 runs 19 residues. Germline CDR1 is TSWWSYY and CDR2 is QGS. Here the CDR3 DNA reads TGTGCTCTTGGGAACAGTCCGCCTTCCTACCGAGCCCGGGCCGATAAACTCATCTTT. It is translated as CALGNSPPSYRARADKLIF.

This clone has just a few counts. Since a far larger clone is one base different, this is likely a read error. Other DNA sequences within the sample encode an identical CDR3. The chain joins TRAV38-2/DV8 to TRDJ1, with 9 positions matching TRDD2. Germline trimming cut 1 base from V and 2 bases from J; bases unmatched to any gene: 21. This CDR3 is built from 21 residues. Germline-derived CDR1 and CDR2 are TSESDYY and QEAYKQQN. CDR3 loop: CAYRSPAFLPYWGSRTDKLIF. The CDR3 DNA is TGTGCTTATAGGAGCCCGGCCTTCCTACCGTACTGGGGATCACGTACCGATAAACTCATCTTT.

Points on this clone: A far larger clone is one base from this, pointing to a likely read error. No DNA is shown, since the ends of the CDR3 on it are uncertain; the CDR3 is the one TCRdb lists. The J segment was not called; the V segment is TRAV29/DV5. The CDR3 is 16 amino acids in total, end residues counted. The germline gives CDR1 NSMFDY, CDR2 ISSIKDK. The CDR3 spells CSVLLCSKRVTAQLFF.

This clone was found a few times. For this DNA, TCRdb reports the protein of a much larger clone, which diverges at residue 3, most likely from a read error; the protein presented here is translated directly from the DNA. The chain joins TRDV3 to TRDJ1, with TRDD3 matching over 11 bases. The length of the CDR3 is 18 residues. J gave up 0 bases and V 5 bases, and 17 bases lay outside the gene matches. Germline V gives CDR1 TVYSNPD, CDR2 GDNSRS (reference sequence). This CDR3 reads CAAASYWGIMEYTDKLIF. The CDR3 region has the DNA TGTGCCGCTGCCTCGTACTGGGGGATAATGGAGTACACCGATAAACTCATCTTT.

This clone came up a few times. This is likely an artifact of a read error, given a far larger clone one base away. Other nucleotide sequences from this sample produce the same CDR3. No V gene was called here, but the J gene is TRDJ1; TRDD3 reflects the table's D call only, with no check against the DNA. The CDR3 runs 15 residues. The CDR3 loop is CASILRGTYTDKLIF. The CDR3 coding sequence is TGTGCCTCTATCCTTAGGGGGACGTACACCGATAAACTCATCTTT.

This clone was recorded a few times. TCRdb lists the protein of a much larger clone for this DNA, which differs at residue 10, so this is likely a read error; the protein given here is translated from the DNA itself. The chain couples TRDV1 to TRDJ1; possibly TRDD3 for D (6 bases). Germline assignment: CDR1 TSWWSYY and CDR2 QGS. This CDR3 has 16 amino acids. V lost 3 bases and J lost 1, with 15 bases in between. CDR3 residues: CALGDLHGDFTDKLIF. The CDR3, as DNA: TGTGCTCTTGGGGACCTTCACGGGGATTTCACCGATAAACTCATCTTT.

This clone came up a few times. The protein recorded in TCRdb matches a much larger clone and deviates from this DNA's translation at residue 5, suggesting a read error; the protein here is obtained by translating the DNA. This sequence joins TRDV3 and TRDJ1; 11 nucleotides agree with TRDD3. Germline V gives CDR1 TVYSNPD, CDR2 GDNSRS (reference sequence). The V segment lost 4 bases and the J segment 0 bases; nucleotides outside the gene matches: 16. The CDR3 covers 18 residues. The CDR3 spells CASALYWGIMEYTDKLIF. The CDR3 DNA is TGTGCCTCTGCCTTGTACTGGGGGATAATGGAGTACACCGATAAACTCATCTTT. Looking up the rest from reference TRDV3 and TRDJ1 gives the full variable domain: CDKVTQSSPDQTVASGSEVVLLCTYDTVYSNPDLFWYRIRPDYSFQFVFYGDNSRSEGADFTQGRFSVKHILTQKAFHLVISPVRTEDSATYYCASALYWGIMEYTDKLIFGKGTRVTVEP.

A remark on this clone: The protein that TCRdb holds for this DNA derives from a much larger clone and differs from the translated DNA at residue 4, which likely indicates a read error; the protein shown here is translated from the DNA. V gene TRDV1 combines with J gene TRDJ1; 8 positions match TRDD3. The CDR3 covers 22 residues. Per the germline V gene, CDR1 is TSWWSYY and CDR2 is QGS. V was pared by 8 bases and J by 0 bases, with 29 bases of the junction left unmatched. The CDR3 coding sequence is TGTGCTCTTAGGGTACCCGTGATGCGGGTACTGGGGGCCTCAACGTACACCGATAAACTCATCTTT. It codes for CALRVPVMRVLGASTYTDKLIF.

A note on this clone: The mismatch at residue 8 between this DNA's translation and the TCRdb protein of a much larger clone likely reflects a read error; the protein shown is translated from the DNA. This chain joins TRAV38-2/DV8 and TRDJ1, with D tentatively TRDD3 (7 bases). Germline V gene lookup returns CDR1 TSESDYY and CDR2 QEAYKQQN. CDR3 length: 21 residues. V lost 1 base, J lost 2 bases, and 30 bases lay in between. CDR3 region: CAYRSPALLPYWGSRTDKLIF. For the CDR3, the DNA is TGTGCTTATAGGAGCCCGGCCCTCCTACCGTACTGGGGATCTCGTACCGATAAACTCATCTTT.

V is TRDV1 and J is TRDJ1; TRDD3 agrees at 8 bases. CDR1 is TSWWSYY and CDR2 is QGS in the germline V gene. This CDR3 contains 20 residues. The V gene end was trimmed by 1 base and the J gene end by 1 base; junction bases not matched to a gene: 17. The CDR3 sequence is CALGEPAYAYWGSLTDKLIF. The CDR3 DNA is TGTGCTCTTGGGGAACCTGCCTATGCCTACTGGGGGTCCCTCACCGATAAACTCATCTTT.

About this clone itself: The translation of this DNA and the TCRdb protein of a much larger clone differ at residue 10, probably owing to a read error; the protein shown here is translated from the DNA. The V and J genes are TRDV3 and TRDJ1, with 10 bases lining up with TRDD3. Germline V lookup: CDR1 TVYSNPD, CDR2 GDNSRS (reference sequence). The J segment lost 7 bases and the V segment lost 3 bases, leaving 11 bases of the junction unmatched. The CDR3 covers 14 residues. The CDR3 sequence: CALGLGDRGGKLIF. For the CDR3, the DNA is TGTGCCTTAGGTCTGGGGGATAGGGGCGGTAAACTCATCTTT.

For this clone: A read error likely explains why the TCRdb protein, taken from a much larger clone, differs from this DNA's translation at residue 16; the protein shown is translated from the DNA. The rearrangement joins TRDV1 to TRDJ1; TRDD3 matches at 13 bases. The CDR3 loop spans 22 amino acids. The V gene's germline CDR1 is TSWWSYY and CDR2 QGS. The V gene end was trimmed by 4 bases and the J gene end by 0 bases; junction bases not matched to a gene: 20. Here the CDR3 reads CALGAPSYPYWGIRGHTDKLIF. CDR3 nucleotide sequence: TGTGCTCTTGGGGCCCCTTCCTACCCGTACTGGGGGATACGCGGGCACACCGATAAACTCATCTTT.

Of note for this clone: The TCRdb protein, from a much larger clone, departs from this DNA's translation at residue 6, likely by read error; the protein shown derives from the DNA. The CDR3 sequence: CALGEVALWYWGIRKTDKLIF. The CDR3 DNA is TGTGCTCTTGGGGAAGTTGCCCTTTGGTACTGGGGGATACGAAAGACCGATAAACTCATCTTT. The rearrangement uses TRDV1 and TRDJ1; TRDD3 agrees at 13 bases. The CDR3 length is 21 residues. Germline assignment: CDR1 TSWWSYY and CDR2 QGS. Germline trimming cut 2 bases from V and 2 bases from J; bases unmatched to any gene: 17.

This clone came up a few times. TCRdb's protein, taken from a much larger clone, differs from this DNA's translation at residue 11, likely owing to a read error; the protein displayed comes from the DNA. The V call is TRDV1, the J call TRDJ1, with TRDD3 matching over 12 bases. Unmatched junction bases numbered 19, after V lost 0 bases and J lost 2 bases. This CDR3 region has 22 residues. CDR1 TSWWSYY and CDR2 QGS come from the germline V gene. The CDR3 DNA is TGTGCTCTTGGGGAACTAGAGGGACCTTCCTGCTGGGGGATACGGACGACCGATAAACTCATCTTT. Translated, it gives CALGELEGPSCWGIRTTDKLIF.

Relative to its sample, this clone is hyperexpanded. The sample carries other DNA sequences with the same CDR3. The CDR3 loop is CALGERLPGGYLLIF. The CDR3 region has the DNA TGTGCTCTTGGGGAACGGTTACCCGGGGGATATCTACTCATCTTT. This chain links TRDV1 with TRDJ1, with 8 bases that match TRDD3. This CDR3 is 15 amino acids long. Germline V gene lookup returns CDR1 TSWWSYY and CDR2 QGS. Losses at the gene ends were 1 base for V and 10 bases for J; bases not matched to a gene: 11.

This clone is categorized as large. Other DNA sequences in this specimen translate into the identical CDR3. This chain links TRDV1 with TRDJ1; 9 bases are a match to TRDD3. The CDR3 is 25 residues long. CDR1 and CDR2 (germline): TSWWSYY, QGS. The trim removed 5 bases at V and 0 bases at J, leaving 34 bases unmatched. The CDR3 reads CALGKSISYGALINWGTPYTDKLIF. The CDR3 DNA sequence: TGTGCTCTTGGGAAATCGATTTCCTACGGAGCCCTAATCAACTGGGGGACCCCTTACACCGATAAACTCATCTTT.

In this sample, this clone is medium-sized. Distinct nucleotide sequences in the sample also encode this CDR3. The J gene was recorded as TRDJ1; no V gene was called; the table's D call TRDD3 went unverified against the DNA. The CDR3 covers 20 residues. The CDR3 DNA follows: TGTGCTTCATTGTGCCTTCCTACGTTCAAACTGGGGGATACCAACGATAAACTCATCTTT. Its protein is CASLCLPTFKLGDTNDKLIF.